This T cell receptor (beta chain) was captured by sequencing in a study of blood T cell repertoires in COVID-19. Across the study: Acute-phase and convalescent COVID-19 samples originated in the United States, Italy and Spain. From T cells, B-cell-depleted T cells, or PBMCs came the material, which was cDNA or gDNA.

Seattle patients were enrolled during active infection and followed longitudinally. There are 12 residues in the CDR3. Germline V gene sequence: CDR1 SNHLY, CDR2 FYNNEI. The ends were cut back, 6 bases at V and 2 bases at J, with 7 bases in the middle. Here immunoSEQ multiplex PCR was the method, and the copy in TCRdb shows in-frame clones only, minus some. The sample has about 230,000 clones; 65% to 90% are singletons. The chain links TRBV2 to TRBJ2-5, with D maybe TRBD1 (6 bases). The sample was peripheral blood. The origin of this receptor is a man between 50 and 59 years old with COVID-19, enrolled during active disease. CDR3 bases: TGTGCCAGCAGCAGGGGTCAAGAGACCCAGTACTTC. This gives the protein CASSRGQETQYF.